These T cell receptor beta chains were read from a single sample in a study of blood T cell repertoires in COVID-19. Repertoires were generated with immunoSEQ multiplex PCR, while TCRdb's copy carries only in-frame clones and drops some. This table holds 300,000 to 400,000 clones, over 75% found once. Sequences were obtained from PBMCs or T cells enriched from blood (not recorded which). Every receptor here comes from a young woman with acute COVID-19. Each CDR3 is given with its conserved first and last residue. The order of the fields is J gene, V gene, CDR3 length, CDR3 protein.

>TRBJ1-3|TRBV19|15
CASSIPPGSGNTIYF
>TRBJ2-5|TRBV4-1|17
CASSLGTSGAYQETQYF
>TRBJ1-2|TRBV9|16
CASSATIRDRAYGYTF
>TRBJ2-7|TRBV6-1|13
CASSEFSEDREYF
>TRBJ2-1|TRBV5-4|19
CASSSKERLAGGLMDEQFF
>TRBJ2-1|TRBV10-3|14
CAIRTDAGGRKQFF
>TRBJ1-1|TRBV7-2|15
CASSLDPGLDTEAFF
>TRBJ2-1|TRBV7-3|17
CASSVSGTGVDMSEQFF
>TRBJ1-1|TRBV3-1/TRBV3-2|12
CASSQVIGGIFF
>TRBJ1-6|TRBV30|13
CAWGEGNNSPLHF
>TRBJ2-7|TRBV24-1|14
CATSDLGRPYEQYF
>TRBJ2-3|TRBV9|14
CASSASGTQDTQYF
>TRBJ2-7|TRBV2|15
CASRSEGAISYEQYF
>TRBJ1-1|TRBV24-1|13
CATSVNSNTEAFF
>TRBJ1-5|TRBV18|15
CASSPPGGEGQPQHF
>TRBJ2-6|TRBV3-1/TRBV3-2|14
CASQGNSGANVLTF
>TRBJ2-1|TRBV7-2|15
CASSFSGGAIGEQFF
>TRBJ1-1|TRBV6-5|15
CASKIRGGMNTEAFF
>TRBJ2-1|TRBV19|20
CASSTTRTSGGALYPNEQFF
>TRBJ1-6|TRBV3-1/TRBV3-2|16
CASSRRQGANDSPLHF
>TRBJ2-1|TRBV4-1|21
CASSQERTSGGASGFYNEQFF
>TRBJ1-1|TRBV18|14
CASSRTGVNTEAFF
>TRBJ1-2|TRBV6-5|15
CASSADRARGYGYTF
>TRBJ1-2|TRBV21-1|14
CASSKVSPEDGYTF
>TRBJ1-4|TRBV7-2|17
CASSLGMTGTGNEKLFF
>TRBJ2-3|TRBV7-3|13
CASSLIRGDTQYF
>TRBJ2-5|TRBV7-3|15
CASSLTGGTGETQYF
>TRBJ2-2|TRBV7-9|14
CASSTRRQVQELFF
>TRBJ1-2|TRBV25-1|12
CASSVTGHGYTF
>TRBJ2-3|TRBV5-5|15
CASSPSQGSPDTQYF
>TRBJ2-7|TRBV11-2|13
CASSLDEKTEQYF
>TRBJ2-7|TRBV5-1|15
CASSFGARGPYEQYF
>TRBJ2-2|TRBV6-4|14
CASSRTSNTGELFF
>TRBJ2-2|TRBV5-5|15
CASSLNLENTGELFF
>TRBJ2-1|TRBV9|17
CASSVGGSGGPYNEQFF
>TRBJ2-3|TRBV24-1|13
CATGRGATDTQYF
>TRBJ1-1|TRBV4-1|14
CASRSEDSSTEAFF
>TRBJ1-2|TRBV9|14
CASSAGTGDYGYTF
>TRBJ1-5|TRBV2|14
CASTSDSLNQPQHF
>TRBJ2-3|TRBV24-1|16
CATSDLPGQGSDTQYF
>TRBJ2-3|TRBV27|15
CASGYRALNTDTQYF
>TRBJ2-2|TRBV2|18
CASSRRTTGTGLDGELFF
>TRBJ2-1|TRBV7-2|16
CASSLAVGGPYNEQFF
>TRBJ1-5|TRBV28|14
CASSRQISNQPQHF
>TRBJ2-4|TRBV7-9|17
CASSLVGGGAAKNIQYF
>TRBJ2-1|TRBV6-6|16
CASSYPTSGASNEQFF
>TRBJ1-1|TRBV12-3/TRBV12-4|13
CASRRQRNTEAFF
>TRBJ1-2|TRBV6-2/TRBV6-3|13
CASSLTGDYGYTF
>TRBJ1-6|TRBV7-3|16
CASSQRSGSYNSPLHF
>TRBJ2-2|TRBV11-2|18
CASSFFSSGQGNTGELFF
>TRBJ1-3|TRBV4-1|14
CASSQVSGGNTIYF
>TRBJ1-2|TRBV27|15
CASSLSDRGLYGYTF
>TRBJ2-2|TRBV9|15
CASSSEGAHTGELFF